This paragraph reports one TCR beta chain. Its antigen is unknown. The data are from a study of beta chain features in type 1 diabetes. Only one heparinised blood draw was taken per donor, and its volume averaged approximately 120 mL. Purity of each sorted population was above 95%. Points from the study as a whole: In all four CD4+ subsets, TCRB CDR3 length was significantly, moderately reduced in type 1 diabetes.

The CDR3 is 18 amino acids. Germline loops: CDR1 SGDLS, CDR2 YYNGEE. The V gene lost 2 bases and the J gene lost 0 bases, with 15 bases spanning the gap. Every isolated RNA sample was fully reverse transcribed, so sequencing captured expressed TCRB transcripts. Assay used: immunoSEQ multiplex PCR; TCRdb lists only in-frame clones, some missing. The top ten clones hold less than 0.035% of a sample with around 260,000 clones, roughly 20% of them seen once. This chain joins TRBV9 and TRBJ2-6, with D tentatively TRBD2 (5 bases). Material: naive CD4+ T cells from blood. This TCR was recovered from a woman aged 40 to 50 with type 1 diabetes. CDR3 coding DNA: TGTGCCAGCAGCGTCCGGACTGGGGAGCTCTCTGGGGCCAACGTCCTGACTTTC. Its protein is CASSVRTGELSGANVLTF.